Presented here are 17 T cell receptor beta chains from one specimen sequenced in a study of T cells in Graves' hyperthyroidism and ophthalmopathy (dated by TCRdb to about 2019). The method behind the library was multiplex PCR. The instrument given in TCRdb is Illumina HiSeq 2000. TCR beta CDR3 regions were amplified from RNA transcripts. The first round of RT-PCR for the TCR CDR3 was performed with the HTBI primer set and the Qiagen OneStep RT-PCR kit. TCRdb trimmed the raw reads at Q25, called clones with MiXCR and kept productive beta chains. For every CDR3 protein sequence, its rows merge into one entry that carries the most common genes and DNA. The sample table holds fewer than 400,000 distinct CDR3 sequences, of which around a sixth were seen once. The top ten clones comprise about a quarter of the sample. Material: blood. The receptor source for this set is a woman aged 18 to 35 with Graves' hyperthyroidism that later progressed to Graves' ophthalmopathy.

The CDR3 here is CATSDIRSGVTDTQYF. Written as DNA, the CDR3 is TGTGCCACCAGTGATATCCGGTCGGGAGTAACAGATACGCAGTATTTT. The chain employs TRBV24-1 and TRBJ2-3; perhaps TRBD2 as D (6 bases). The V gene lost 3 bases and the J gene lost 3 bases, with 15 bases spanning the gap. The germline gives CDR1 KGHDR, CDR2 SFDVKD. The CDR3 has 16 residues.

This clonotype was detected a few times. At one boundary the junction diverges from the germline segment, which might be a read error. V and J are TRBV2 and TRBJ1-1, with D unresolved. This CDR3 spans 14 amino acids. Germline assignment: CDR1 SNHLY and CDR2 FYNNEI. CDR3: CASSALGSNTETFF. Here the CDR3 DNA reads TGTGCCAGCAGTGCATTGGGGTCAAACACTGAAACTTTCTTT.

The chain uses TRBV27 and TRBJ2-7; 7 bases match TRBD2. The CDR3 spans 17 residues. Germline-derived CDR1 and CDR2 are MNHEY and SMNVEV (reference sequence). With 3 bases clipped from V and 6 bases from J, the junction kept 17 bases outside the gene matches. The CDR3 sequence: CASSLYYLTATGGEQYF. The CDR3 DNA follows: TGTGCCAGCAGTTTGTACTATCTTACCGCAACGGGGGGCGAGCAGTACTTC.

This clonotype has only a few counts. The chain links TRBV2 to TRBJ2-2; D call uncertain. This CDR3 has 14 amino acids. Germline V CDR1 and CDR2: SNHLY, FYNNEI. V was pared by 10 bases and J by 0 bases, with 12 bases between. The CDR3 protein is CATSRSANTGELFF. The CDR3 DNA is TGTGCCACCTCGAGGTCCGCGAACACCGGGGAGCTGTTTTTT. The whole variable domain, filled in from reference TRBV2 and TRBJ2-2, reads EPEVTQTPSHQVTQMGQEVILRCVPISNHLYFYWYRQILGQKVEFLVSFYNNEISEKSEIFDDQFSVERPDGSNFTLKIRSTKLEDSAMYFCATSRSANTGELFFGEGSRLTVL.

This chain connects TRBV5-4 to TRBJ2-7, with no clear D. V dropped 2 bases and J dropped 4 bases, with 16 bases sitting between them. The CDR3 runs to 15 residues. Germline assignment: CDR1 SGHNT and CDR2 YYREEE (reference sequence). CDR3 loop: CASSFSPAGPYEQYF. The CDR3 DNA is TGTGCCAGCAGCTTCAGTCCCGCTGGCCCTTACGAGCAGTACTTC.

This clonotype was recorded many times. The rearrangement links TRBV20-1 to TRBJ1-6; D gene uncertain. V was trimmed by 2 bases and J by 6 bases, leaving 14 bases between them. CDR1 DFQATT and CDR2 SNEGSKA come from the germline V gene (reference sequence). The CDR3 contains 15 residues. CDR3 region: CSARRLTSSNSPLHF. CDR3 in DNA: TGCAGTGCTAGAAGACTTACCTCTAGTAATTCACCCCTCCACTTT.

V usage is TRBV11-3 and J usage is TRBJ2-2; D may match TRBD1 or TRBD2 (5 bases each). V lost 1 base and J 1 base, leaving 19 bases between the germline ends. Per the germline V gene, CDR1 is SGHNT and CDR2 is YENEEA. The CDR3 has 19 residues. CDR3 nucleotide sequence: TGTGCCAGCAGCTTAGGGGGTTATGGGGGTTCGAGGAACACCGGGGAGCTGTTTTTT. Translated, it gives CASSLGGYGGSRNTGELFF.

This clonotype was counted ten times or more. The gene calls are TRBV27 and TRBJ2-1; 9 bases match TRBD1. Trimming cost V 5 bases and J 5 bases; bases outside gene matches: 1. Per germline, CDR1 MNHEY and CDR2 SMNVEV (reference sequence). This CDR3 region has 13 residues. CDR3: CASSGTGNNEQFF. The DNA for the CDR3 is TGTGCCAGCAGTGGGACAGGGAACAATGAGCAGTTCTTC.

This clonotype was seen just once. This clone may be a read error of a much larger clone one base away. The J gene is TRBJ2-7, the V gene TRBV12-3 or TRBV12-4, with TRBD1 identical over 9 bases. This CDR3 region has 14 residues. V dropped 3 bases and J dropped 7; count of bases not matched to a gene: 7. For the CDR3, the DNA is TGTGCCAGCAGTTTGGGGACAGGGCGGGGGGAGCAGTACTTC. It specifies CASSLGTGRGEQYF.

The table lists this clonotype with many counts. The V and J genes are TRBV7-8 and TRBJ2-7; 11 nucleotides line up with TRBD2. Germline CDR1 and CDR2: SGHVS and FQNEAQ. V shed 0 bases and J 2 bases; nucleotides not matched to a gene: 6. The CDR3 extends over 17 amino acids. Written as DNA, the CDR3 is TGTGCCAGCAGCTTAGCACTAGCGGGAGAAAAGGCCTACGAGCAGTACTTC. It is translated as CASSLALAGEKAYEQYF.

The chain has TRBV20-1 and TRBJ2-5; weak D call: TRBD2 (6 bases). The length of the CDR3 is 13 residues. V was cut by 6 bases and J by 5 bases, with 16 bases left in between. Germline CDR1 DFQATT, CDR2 SNEGSKA (reference sequence). The DNA of the CDR3 is TGCAGTGCACCCCCTAGCGCCGAGGAGACCCAGTACTTC. This codes for CSAPPSAEETQYF.

There are a few counts of this clonotype. In nucleotides, the CDR3 is TGCGCCAGCAGCTTAAACAGCGGTCAACAAGAGACCCAGTACTTC. Protein product: CASSLNSGQQETQYF. The chain recombines TRBV5-1 with TRBJ2-5, with D possibly TRBD2 on 5 matching bases. This CDR3 region has 15 residues. CDR1 and CDR2 from the germline V gene are SGHRS and YFSETQ. V lost 2 bases and J lost 2, with 13 bases in between.

This clonotype was found many times. The chain combines TRBV5-1 with TRBJ2-7; possible D gene TRBD2, 5 bases. Trimming took 0 bases from V and 0 from J, leaving 10 bases between them. Germline-derived CDR1 and CDR2 are SGHRS and YFSETQ. The CDR3 extends over 15 amino acids. The CDR3 is CASSLDPSGSYEQYF. For the CDR3, the DNA is TGCGCCAGCAGCTTGGATCCCAGCGGCTCCTACGAGCAGTACTTC. Looking up the rest from reference TRBV5-1 and TRBJ2-7 gives the full variable domain: KAGVTQTPRYLIKTRGQQVTLSCSPISGHRSVSWYQQTPGQGLQFLFEYFSETQRNKGNFPGRFSGRQFSNSRSEMNVSTLELGDSALYLCASSLDPSGSYEQYFGPGTRLTVT.

The chain has TRBV20-1 and TRBJ2-2; 9 positions agree with TRBD2. CDR3 length: 12 amino acids. The V gene end was trimmed by 7 bases and the J gene end by 7 bases; junction bases not matched to a gene: 4. Germline V CDR1 and CDR2: DFQATT, SNEGSKA (reference sequence). DNA for the CDR3: TGCAGTGTAGCGGGAGTGGTCGGGGAGCTGTTTTTT. Its protein is CSVAGVVGELFF.

This clonotype was counted ten times or more. The chain is built from TRBV20-1 and TRBJ2-3; 9 bases fit TRBD2. The CDR3 is made up of 15 amino acids. CDR1 and CDR2 (germline): DFQATT, SNEGSKA (reference sequence). Trimming removed 5 bases from V and 0 bases from J; junction bases left unmatched: 6. As DNA, the CDR3 is TGCAGTGCTGGTCCGACTAGCGGAAGCACAGATACGCAGTATTTT. It translates to CSAGPTSGSTDTQYF.

The table lists this clonotype with many counts. This chain connects TRBV12-3 or TRBV12-4 to TRBJ2-5; D remains unclear. The ends were cut back, 1 base at V and 1 base at J, with 7 bases in the middle. The CDR3 covers 14 residues. CDR3 sequence reads: CASSLGQFQETQYF. In nucleotides, the CDR3 is TGTGCCAGCAGTTTAGGACAATTCCAAGAGACCCAGTACTTC.

The rearrangement links TRBV19 to TRBJ1-1; the match to TRBD1 covers 8 bases. CDR1 is LNHDA, CDR2 SQIVND, per germline (reference sequence). The trim removed 9 bases at V and 4 bases at J, leaving 10 bases unmatched. This CDR3 is 14 amino acids long. This CDR3 is CASSQGVPSTEAFF. The CDR3 DNA reads as TGTGCCAGCTCACAGGGGGTCCCTTCCACTGAAGCTTTCTTT.